Sequencing of this TCR beta chain was carried out in a study of shared clonotypes between healthy human individuals. Whole-study findings and limits: A handful of donors shared around 5.2% of their naive CD4 clonotypes.

Germline CDR1 reads MNHNS; CDR2 reads SASEGT. With 5 bases clipped from V and 1 base from J, the junction kept 6 bases outside the gene matches. The CDR3 length is 15 residues. In the case of this clone: Antigen specificity is unknown.

Clones were sequenced by immunoSEQ multiplex PCR, and TCRdb holds only the in-frame ones, with some missing. The profile shows 1.5 million to 1.9 million clones, 95% to 99% of them singletons. The sequence came from a man aged 25-40 years in good health. The specimen was naive CD4+ T cells sorted from blood. As to subset: CD45RA+ positively selected. The chain is built from TRBV6-1 and TRBJ2-7, with TRBD1 matching 9 bases. CDR3 bases: TGTGCCAGCAGTTCCGGGACAGGGTTTTCCTACGAGCAGTACTTC. Its translation: CASSSGTGFSYEQYF.